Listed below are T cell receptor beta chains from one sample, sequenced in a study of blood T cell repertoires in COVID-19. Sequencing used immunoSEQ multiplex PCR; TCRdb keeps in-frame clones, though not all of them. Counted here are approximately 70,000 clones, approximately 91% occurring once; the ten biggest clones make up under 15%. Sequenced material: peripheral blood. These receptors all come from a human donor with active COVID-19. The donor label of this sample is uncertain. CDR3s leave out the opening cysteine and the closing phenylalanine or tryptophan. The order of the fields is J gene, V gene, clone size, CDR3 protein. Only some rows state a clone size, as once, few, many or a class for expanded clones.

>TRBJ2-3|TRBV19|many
ASSPGQGADTQY
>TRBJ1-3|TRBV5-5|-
ASRASGTGANTIY
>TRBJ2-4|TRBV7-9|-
ASSDKGPGEVKNIQY
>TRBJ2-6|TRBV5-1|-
ASSPRLSSGANVLT
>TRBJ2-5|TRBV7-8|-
ANSLNRDQETQY
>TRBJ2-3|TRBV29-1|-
SVDGLAGYTDTQY
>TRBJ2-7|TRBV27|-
ASSSGGAPAYEQY
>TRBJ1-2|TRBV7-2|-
ASSSPEALGGYT
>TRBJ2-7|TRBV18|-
ASSPVASGSYEQY
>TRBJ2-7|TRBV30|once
AWNIAGAEQY
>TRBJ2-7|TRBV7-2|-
ASSWGDRSSYEQY
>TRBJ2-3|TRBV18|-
ASSGLADSTDTQY
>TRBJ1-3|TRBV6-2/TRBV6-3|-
ASSLQGGANTIY
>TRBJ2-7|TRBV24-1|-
ATSTPEGPYEQY
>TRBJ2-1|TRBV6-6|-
ASSYQRGSSYNEQF
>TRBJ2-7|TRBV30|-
AWNRGPSYEQY
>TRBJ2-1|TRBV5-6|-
ATRARGSYNEQF
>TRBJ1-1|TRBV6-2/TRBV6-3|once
ASSYWTGSNTEAF
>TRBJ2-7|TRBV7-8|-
ASRGGHEQY
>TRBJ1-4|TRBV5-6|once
ASSLQRQGDEKLF
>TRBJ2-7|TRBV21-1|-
ASSTQGSGYEQY
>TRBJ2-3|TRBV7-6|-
ASSPQDRDLTDTQY
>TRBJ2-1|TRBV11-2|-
ASSPGGEQF
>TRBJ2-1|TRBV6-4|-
ASSEQRGGNEQF
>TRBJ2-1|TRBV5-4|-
ASSFRRDRHNEQF
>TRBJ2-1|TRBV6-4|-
ASSSGTTNEQF
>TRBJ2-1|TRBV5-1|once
ASSLTGGRDNEQF
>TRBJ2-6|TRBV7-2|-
ASSLTAGANVLT
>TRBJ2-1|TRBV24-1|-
ATSDLAGTGGSYNEQF
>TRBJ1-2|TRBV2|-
ASSFNRVEGYT
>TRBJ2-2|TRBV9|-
ASSVEGTGDTGELF
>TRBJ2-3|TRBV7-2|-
ASSLALTSTDTQY
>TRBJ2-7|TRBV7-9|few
ASSLTLAGGYEQY
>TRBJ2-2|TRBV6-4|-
ASRPGAADTGELF
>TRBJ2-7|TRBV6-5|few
ASSHLAGAHEQY
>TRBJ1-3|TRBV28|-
ASSPQARGSGNTIY
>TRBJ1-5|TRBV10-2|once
ASSESQANQPQH
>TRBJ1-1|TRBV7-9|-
ASSLDMNTEAF
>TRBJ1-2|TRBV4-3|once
ASSQDTGTYYGYT
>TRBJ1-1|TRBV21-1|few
ATRQGANTEAF
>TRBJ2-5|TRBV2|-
ASSLAPQETQY